The 20 T cell receptor beta chains listed next were all sequenced from one sample in a study of molecular identifiers for immune sequencing clone quantification. From the PCR reads, TCRdb called clonotypes with MiXCR, one entry per CDR3 protein. The sample lists roughly 300,000 distinct CDR3 sequences, roughly a quarter occurring once. The sample comprised naive CD8+ T cells from blood, with Jurkat cell RNA spiked in. The sample's subset: FACS-sorted CD8+CD4-CCR7+CD45RA+ naive T cells. These receptors originate from a human donor in good health. Some libraries in this study had Jurkat cell RNA spiked in.

This clonotype was observed a few times. The rearrangement links TRBV30 to TRBJ2-1; D gene uncertain. The CDR3 sequence is 11 residues long. Trimming left V 2 bases short and J 7 bases short, with 6 bases between. CDR1 and CDR2 (germline): GTSNPN, SVGIG (reference sequence). The DNA for the CDR3 is TGTGCCTGGAGTTATGTGAATGAGCAGTTCTTC. Translation gives CAWSYVNEQFF.

This chain connects TRBV13 to TRBJ1-1; TRBD1 might be the D (6 bases). Germline V gives CDR1 PRHDT, CDR2 FYEKMQ (reference sequence). This CDR3 has 15 amino acids. V was pared by 5 bases and J by 6 bases, with 19 bases between. As DNA, the CDR3 is TGTGCCAGCAGCGAAATAAATAAACGGGGGCCTGAAGCTTTCTTT. Amino acid sequence: CASSEINKRGPEAFF.

This chain connects TRBV2 to TRBJ2-2; the D gene is possibly TRBD2 (5 bases). This CDR3 region has 12 residues. Germline V CDR1 and CDR2: SNHLY, FYNNEI. The V end was cut by 7 bases, the J end by 6 bases, with 9 bases between. The CDR3 region has the DNA TGTGCCAGCATCGACGGGGCCGGGGAGCTGTTTTTT. Translated, it gives CASIDGAGELFF.

This clonotype turned up a few times. Germline is not matched at one junction end, which may reflect a read error. The chain joins TRBV7-9 to TRBJ1-4; D not resolved. The V gene's germline CDR1 is SEHNR and CDR2 FQNEAQ (reference sequence). There are 12 residues in the CDR3. This CDR3 reads CASSPGGEKLSF. As DNA, the CDR3 is TGTGCCAGCAGTCCCGGCGGGGAAAAACTGTCTTTT.

This clonotype occurred many times. The chain carries TRBV5-1 and TRBJ2-3; D is possibly TRBD1 (5 bases). The CDR3 sequence is 15 residues long. V dropped 0 bases and J dropped 1 base, with 9 bases sitting between them. Germline CDR1 SGHRS, CDR2 YFSETQ. CDR3 sequence (DNA): TGCGCCAGCAGCTTGGTAGGCAGGGGCACAGATACGCAGTATTTT. Translating gives CASSLVGRGTDTQYF.

This clonotype was seen a handful of times. The chain is built from TRBV11-2 and TRBJ2-5; D is undetermined. Trimming cost V 0 bases and J 2 bases, with 16 bases left between them. The CDR3 has 17 residues. Germline CDR1 reads SGHAT; CDR2 reads FQNNGV. CDR3 amino acids: CASSLDLPAYIQETQYF. The DNA of the CDR3 is TGTGCCAGCAGCTTAGATCTCCCCGCGTACATTCAAGAGACCCAGTACTTC.

This clonotype was seen repeatedly, ten times or more. The chain couples TRBV6-5 to TRBJ1-1; 8 nucleotides line up with TRBD1. With V trimmed by 6 bases and J by 3 bases, 9 bases remained unmatched. CDR1 is MNHEY, CDR2 SVGAGI, per germline. CDR3 length: 15 residues. The CDR3 is CASSHGPTGDTEAFF. Written as DNA, the CDR3 is TGTGCCAGCAGCCACGGTCCGACAGGGGACACTGAAGCTTTCTTT.

This clonotype came up many times. The CDR3 protein is CAWSPVKDSPLHF. DNA for the CDR3: TGTGCCTGGAGTCCAGTCAAGGATTCACCCCTCCACTTT. The rearrangement links TRBV30 to TRBJ1-6; D remains ambiguous. V lost 2 bases, J lost 8 bases, and 10 bases lay in between. This CDR3 region has 13 residues. CDR1 is GTSNPN, CDR2 SVGIG, per germline (reference sequence).

With regard to this clonotype: Possible read error: a much larger clone is one base away. Because the CDR3 is missing its conserved closing phenylalanine or tryptophan, this is likely a read error. J is TRBJ2-7 and V is TRBV19, with D unclear. The CDR3 is 13 amino acids. Trimming pared 5 bases from V and 3 bases from J, leaving 11 bases between. Per germline, CDR1 LNHDA and CDR2 SQIVND (reference sequence). CDR3 DNA sequence: TGTGCCAGTAGTCCCGGATCATACTACGAGCAGTACATC. It is translated as CASSPGSYYEQYI.

This clonotype was seen ten or more times. The V gene is TRBV29-1, the J gene TRBJ2-2; D is possibly TRBD2 (6 bases). Deletions cut 3 bases from V and 5 bases from J, with 16 bases between. CDR3 length equals 15 residues. In germline, CDR1 is SQVTM, CDR2 ANQGSEA. The CDR3 sequence is CSVELAKALTGELFF. CDR3 DNA sequence: TGCAGCGTTGAGCTAGCGAAAGCCCTTACCGGGGAGCTGTTTTTT.

The chain couples TRBV27 to TRBJ2-3, with 7 bases aligning to TRBD2. Germline loops: CDR1 MNHEY, CDR2 SMNVEV (reference sequence). J gave up 3 bases and V 3 bases, and 12 bases lay outside the gene matches. CDR3 length: 17 amino acids. CDR3 region: CASSLGAGLPGTDTQYF. In nucleotides, the CDR3 is TGTGCCAGCAGTTTGGGAGCGGGGCTTCCTGGGACAGATACGCAGTATTTT.

In regard to this clonotype: This may stem from a read error, because a much larger clone lies one nucleotide away. The CDR3 sequence: CSVLTPRPDSGANVLTF. For the CDR3, the DNA is TGCAGCGTCCTCACACCGAGGCCCGACTCTGGGGCCAACGTCCTGACTTTC. The chain combines TRBV29-1 with TRBJ2-6; D gene unclear. V was cut by 6 bases and J by 0 bases, with 18 bases left in between. The CDR3 consists of 17 residues. CDR1 SQVTM and CDR2 ANQGSEA come from the germline V gene.

The gene calls are TRBV4-1 and TRBJ2-3; 9 bases match TRBD2. Per germline, CDR1 MGHRA and CDR2 YSYEKL. The CDR3 runs to 16 residues. V was pared by 4 bases and J by 2 bases, with 7 bases of the junction left unmatched. CDR3 loop: CASSLLAGTPTDTQYF. The CDR3, as DNA: TGCGCCAGCAGCCTTCTAGCGGGGACCCCCACAGATACGCAGTATTTT.

This clonotype was counted only a few times. The rearrangement links TRBV20-1 to TRBJ2-7; D possibly matches TRBD1 or TRBD2 (5 bases each). Per germline, CDR1 DFQATT and CDR2 SNEGSKA (reference sequence). The CDR3 sequence is 15 residues long. Trimming shortened V by 1 base and J by 4 bases, and 17 bases separated the two germline ends. The CDR3 sequence is CSARGTGQGYYEQYF. CDR3 DNA sequence: TGCAGTGCTAGAGGAACGGGGCAGGGATATTACGAGCAGTACTTC.

This clonotype was recorded at least ten times. The V call is TRBV6-2 or TRBV6-3, the J call TRBJ2-4; tentative D call: TRBD2 (5 bases). Germline assignment: CDR1 MNHEY and CDR2 SVGEGT. This CDR3 spans 14 amino acids. The V gene lost 9 bases and the J gene lost 6 bases, with 18 bases spanning the gap. CDR3 sequence: CASAPAGLLNIQYF. The CDR3 coding sequence is TGTGCCAGTGCCCCGGCGGGCCTCTTAAACATTCAGTACTTC.

The chain carries TRBV7-9 and TRBJ2-7, with TRBD1 matching 7 bases. Trimming at V came to 5 bases and at J to 2 bases, leaving 9 bases not matched to a gene. In germline, CDR1 is SEHNR, CDR2 FQNEAQ (reference sequence). The CDR3 spans 15 residues. This CDR3 reads CASSPAEQGTYEQYF. DNA of the CDR3: TGTGCCAGCAGCCCGGCGGAACAGGGGACCTACGAGCAGTACTTC.

This clonotype has just one count. This may arise from a read error, as a much more abundant clone is one base away. The rearrangement links TRBV2 to TRBJ2-3; the match to TRBD2 covers 8 bases. The germline V gene encodes CDR1 SNHLY and CDR2 FYNNEI. This CDR3 is 17 amino acids long. Unmatched junction bases numbered 12, after V lost 3 bases and J lost 4 bases. CDR3 nucleotide sequence: TGTGCCAGCAGTGAGGTGATCAGCGGGAGCCGCCCAGATACGCAGTATTTT. Translation gives CASSEVISGSRPDTQYF.

The chain combines TRBV2 with TRBJ1-1, with no clear D. This CDR3 spans 13 amino acids. Germline values: CDR1 SNHLY, CDR2 FYNNEI. Trimming removed 3 bases from V and 4 bases from J, with 9 bases in between. This CDR3 is CASSEWVTTEAFF. The DNA for the CDR3 is TGTGCCAGCAGTGAGTGGGTGACCACTGAAGCTTTCTTT. The variable domain in full, with the rest retrieved from reference TRBV2 and TRBJ1-1, is EPEVTQTPSHQVTQMGQEVILRCVPISNHLYFYWYRQILGQKVEFLVSFYNNEISEKSEIFDDQFSVERPDGSNFTLKIRSTKLEDSAMYFCASSEWVTTEAFFGQGTRLTVV.

Worth noting for this clonotype: Relative to the germline gene, one junction end is altered; a read error may explain this. V is TRBV14 and J is TRBJ2-7; maybe TRBD2 (5 bases). In germline, CDR1 is SGHDN, CDR2 FVKESK. This CDR3 comprises 16 residues. This chain's CDR3 is CACSPAGGRTTYEQYF. The CDR3, as DNA: TGTGCCTGCAGCCCCGCAGGAGGCCGCACAACCTACGAGCAGTACTTC.

In regard to this clonotype: One junction end disagrees with the germline gene, perhaps due to a read error. The chain combines TRBV9 with TRBJ1-1, with D uncertain. The CDR3 loop spans 13 amino acids. Germline assignment: CDR1 SGDLS and CDR2 YYNGEE. CDR3 loop: CASSDTANTGAFF. DNA of the CDR3: TGTGCCAGCAGCGATACAGCAAACACTGGAGCTTTCTTT.